Below are 18 T cell receptor beta chains sequenced from a single sample in a study of blood T cell repertoires in COVID-19. Generated by immunoSEQ multiplex PCR, the TCRdb table keeps only in-frame clones and is missing some. Here the sample spans under 300,000 clones, more than 75% being singletons. The sample consisted of peripheral blood. The receptors were gathered from a woman in her 70s with active or convalescent COVID-19.

The chain couples TRBV5-8 to TRBJ1-5; D is unresolved. Germline V gene data show CDR1 as SGHTS and CDR2 as YDEGEE. The germline V and J ends were trimmed by 0 bases and 0 bases, with 13 bases remaining between them. This CDR3 region has 17 residues. The CDR3 nucleotides are TGTGCCAGCAGCTTGGGGGCGGGTACCTATAGCAATCAGCCCCAGCATTTT. The encoded protein is CASSLGAGTYSNQPQHF.

This clone was seen a few times. The chain recombines TRBV19 with TRBJ1-6, with D unresolved. Trimming cost V 7 bases and J 9 bases, with 13 bases left between them. CDR1 and CDR2 from the germline V gene are LNHDA and SQIVND (reference sequence). CDR3 size: 13 residues. In nucleotides, the CDR3 is TGTGCCAGTAATTGGGGAGGTGGTTCACCCCTCCACTTT. Protein: CASNWGGGSPLHF. The full variable domain, its missing parts supplied by reference TRBV19 and TRBJ1-6, is DGGITQSPKYLFRKEGQNVTLSCEQNLNHDAMYWYRQDPGQGLRLIYYSQIVNDFQKGDIAEGYSVSREKKESFPLTVTSAQKNPTAFYLCASNWGGGSPLHFGNGTRLTVT.

The chain links TRBV14 to TRBJ2-6, with a tentative D call TRBD2 (5 bases). The length of the CDR3 is 20 residues. Germline loops: CDR1 SGHDN, CDR2 FVKESK. The V end was cut by 0 bases, the J end by 4 bases, with 22 bases between. The CDR3 nucleotides read TGTGCCAGCAGCCAAGACATGGGGAGAGCGGTGAATGCCGGGGCCAACGTCCTGACTTTC. Translating gives CASSQDMGRAVNAGANVLTF.

This clone was seen a single time. This chain joins TRBV5-6 and TRBJ2-5, with D possibly being TRBD1 (6 bases). This CDR3 spans 17 amino acids. V lost 4 bases and J 1 base, leaving 20 bases between the germline ends. Germline V gene data show CDR1 as SGHDT and CDR2 as YYEEEE. This CDR3 is CASSPTTTGRSQETQYF. DNA of the CDR3: TGTGCCAGCAGCCCAACCACCACAGGGAGATCCCAAGAGACCCAGTACTTC.

About this clone: At the DNA level, this CDR3 is encoded by other sequences in the same sample as well. The V gene is TRBV4-1, the J gene TRBJ1-2; D might be TRBD1 (5 bases). The CDR3 totals 13 residues. From germline, CDR1 is MGHRA and CDR2 YSYEKL. V was pared by 4 bases and J by 2 bases, with 8 bases between. The CDR3 reads CASSPTANYGYTF. In DNA, the CDR3 is TGCGCCAGCAGCCCGACAGCGAACTATGGCTACACCTTC.

This clone was detected only a few times. This sequence joins TRBV7-2 and TRBJ1-6; TRBD1 agrees at 8 bases. Germline assignment: CDR1 SGHTA and CDR2 FQGNSA. There are 16 residues in the CDR3. V shed 5 bases and J 7 bases; nucleotides not matched to a gene: 10. The chain's CDR3 is CASSTQGASKNSPLHF. Written as DNA, the CDR3 is TGTGCCAGCAGCACTCAGGGGGCTAGTAAGAATTCACCCCTCCACTTT.

The chain carries TRBV9 and TRBJ2-2, with 9 bases lining up with TRBD2. This CDR3 spans 15 amino acids. Germline values: CDR1 SGDLS, CDR2 YYNGEE. With V trimmed by 0 bases and J by 5 bases, 2 bases remained unmatched. Here the CDR3 DNA reads TGTGCCAGCAGCGTAGGGAGCGGGAGGACCGGGGAGCTGTTTTTT. It encodes CASSVGSGRTGELFF.

The CDR3 protein is CASSPREPPGTEAFF. Here the CDR3 DNA reads TGTGCCAGCAGCCCCCGGGAGCCCCCTGGCACTGAAGCTTTCTTT. V gene TRBV7-8 combines with J gene TRBJ1-1; D is ambiguous. V lost 5 bases, J lost 4 bases, and 17 bases lay in between. Germline CDR1 and CDR2: SGHVS and FQNEAQ. The CDR3 covers 15 residues.

The gene calls are TRBV24-1 and TRBJ2-3; possibly TRBD2 for D (6 bases). The CDR3 consists of 15 residues. Germline CDR1 KGHDR, CDR2 SFDVKD. V gave up 6 bases and J gave up 0 bases, with 12 bases separating them. CDR3 region: CATSSEGTSTDTQYF. The CDR3 DNA sequence: TGTGCCACCAGTTCCGAGGGGACTAGCACAGATACGCAGTATTTT.

The chain recombines TRBV2 with TRBJ1-4; 8 nucleotides agree with TRBD1. This CDR3 is built from 14 residues. J was trimmed by 8 bases and V by 4 bases; bases with no gene match: 6. Germline assignment: CDR1 SNHLY and CDR2 FYNNEI. The CDR3, as DNA: TGTGCCAGCAGTGGTGGGGCAGGGGGCGAAAAACTGTTTTTT. This translates into CASSGGAGGEKLFF.

This chain links TRBV18 with TRBJ2-2; the D is unclear. The V end lost 0 bases, the J end lost 2 bases, and 7 bases lay between the germline ends. Germline V gene data show CDR1 as KGHSH and CDR2 as LQKENI. This CDR3 has 15 residues. Written as DNA, the CDR3 is TGTGCCAGCTCACCACCGACTGATAACACCGGGGAGCTGTTTTTT. Amino acid sequence: CASSPPTDNTGELFF.

This chain connects TRBV9 to TRBJ2-3; no clear D. Germline CDR1 is SGDLS and CDR2 is YYNGEE. The V and J ends lost 3 bases and 6 bases respectively, with 5 bases between them. This CDR3 region has 11 residues. CDR3 protein: CASSAGDTQYF. The DNA of the CDR3 is TGTGCCAGCAGCGCCGGGGATACGCAGTATTTT.

The chain has TRBV27 and TRBJ2-2, with D tentatively TRBD2 (6 bases). Between the trimmed V and J ends, which lost 7 bases and 6 bases, there was a span of 12 bases. The CDR3 length is 13 residues. Looked up from germline, CDR1 is MNHEY and CDR2 is SMNVEV (reference sequence). CDR3 amino acids: CASTWRGAGELFF. In nucleotides, the CDR3 is TGTGCCAGCACGTGGAGGGGAGCCGGGGAGCTGTTTTTT.

The CDR3 protein is CASRPDRTGEAFF. The CDR3 nucleotides are TGTGCCAGCAGACCCGACCGGACAGGTGAAGCTTTCTTT. This chain joins TRBV11-2 and TRBJ1-1; 7 bases agree with TRBD1. Trimming removed 6 bases from V and 7 bases from J; junction bases left unmatched: 8. CDR1 and CDR2 (germline): SGHAT, FQNNGV. The length of the CDR3 is 13 residues.

The chain carries TRBV4-2 and TRBJ1-6; 7 nucleotides align to TRBD1. The junction had 13 bases not matched to a gene; V was cut back by 7 bases and J by 10 bases. The CDR3 spans 15 residues. Germline CDR1 and CDR2: LGHNA and YNFKEQ. CDR3 loop: CASNPIETGNSPLHF. The CDR3 DNA reads TGTGCCAGCAACCCGATAGAGACAGGGAACTCACCCCTCCACTTT.

This clone has a single count. This rearrangement joins TRBV2 to TRBJ1-2; 7 bases match TRBD1. Germline V gene sequence: CDR1 SNHLY, CDR2 FYNNEI. The CDR3 has 16 residues. V shed 7 bases, J shed 0 bases, and the junction held 11 bases outside the gene matches. The CDR3: CASIGPGGRPNYGYTF. The CDR3 DNA reads as TGTGCCAGCATAGGGCCAGGGGGGCGTCCTAACTATGGCTACACCTTC.

The chain is built from TRBV7-2 and TRBJ2-5, with a weak D call TRBD2 (6 bases). This CDR3 spans 12 amino acids. Trimming took off 6 bases at V and 7 bases at J, with 12 bases between the two ends. Germline CDR1 is SGHTA and CDR2 is FQGNSA. CDR3 sequence reads: CASSRPGGTQYF. In DNA, the CDR3 is TGTGCCAGCAGTCGTCCCGGGGGGACCCAGTACTTC.

The chain links TRBV29-1 to TRBJ2-1; 8 bases line up with TRBD2. Unmatched junction bases numbered 7, after V lost 4 bases and J lost 5 bases. The CDR3 totals 14 residues. Germline loops: CDR1 SQVTM, CDR2 ANQGSEA. CDR3 sequence: CSVVLAGRDNEQFF. DNA of the CDR3: TGCAGCGTTGTTCTGGCCGGGAGGGACAATGAGCAGTTCTTC.